This T cell receptor (beta chain) comes out of a study of T cell repertoires in cytomegalovirus infection. TCRdb analysed the reads with MiXCR anew, one entry per CDR3 protein. The data hold 650,000 to 900,000 distinct CDR3 sequences, with about 31% observed a single time. Comments on this clonotype: As yet, its antigen is unknown.

The source was cultured CD8+ T cells from PBMCs, collected from culture after CMV antigen stimulation. The sequence came from a human donor in good health (CMV status not recorded). Some clones in this sample may be carry-over from other donors' samples.

The CDR3 DNA reads as TGTGCCAGCAGCTTAGAGTTAGCTAACTATGGCTACACCTTC. Translated, it gives CASSLELANYGYTF. J is TRBJ1-2 and V is TRBV7-9; D gene ambiguous. CDR3 length equals 14 residues. Germline V gives CDR1 SEHNR, CDR2 FQNEAQ (reference sequence). Trimming removed 1 base from V and 0 bases from J, with 6 bases in between.